These 24 T cell receptor beta chains share one sample of origin, sequenced in a study of cytomegalovirus exposure and HLA in healthy donors. It was with 60 Vbeta and 13 Jbeta primers that the PCR ran. Generated by immunoSEQ multiplex PCR, the TCRdb table keeps only in-frame clones and is missing some. There are 200,000 or so clones in the sample; roughly four fifths occur only once, and 0.2% to 0.25% lies in the top ten. Sequenced input: PBMCs. The receptor source for this set is a girl aged 2 to 9 in good health and CMV-seronegative.

This chain uses TRBV2 with TRBJ2-3; TRBD1 agrees at 7 bases. Germline CDR1 is SNHLY and CDR2 is FYNNEI. This CDR3 comprises 14 residues. V lost 6 bases to trimming and J lost 0 bases; unmatched junction nucleotides: 3. CDR3 residues: CASSADRSTDTQYF. In DNA, the CDR3 is TGTGCCAGCAGCGCGGACAGGAGCACAGATACGCAGTATTTT.

CDR3 loop: CASSFSIRYNEQFF. The CDR3 nucleotides read TGTGCCAGCAGCTTTAGCATCCGCTACAATGAGCAGTTCTTC. The rearrangement links TRBV7-9 to TRBJ2-1; no clear D gene. CDR3 size: 14 residues. V shed 3 bases and J shed 3 bases, with 9 bases lying between them. CDR1 is SEHNR and CDR2 is FQNEAQ in the germline V gene (reference sequence).

The chain links TRBV7-9 to TRBJ2-5; 11 nucleotides line up with TRBD2. Germline V gene data show CDR1 as SEHNR and CDR2 as FQNEAQ (reference sequence). The CDR3 consists of 15 residues. Trimming took 7 bases from V and 4 from J; bases not matched to a gene: 8. The CDR3 DNA sequence: TGTGCCAGCATAGGGGCTAGCGGGAGGTCAGAGACCCAGTACTTC. It translates to CASIGASGRSETQYF.

The genes are TRBV5-1 and TRBJ1-2, with D tentatively TRBD1 (6 bases). V lost 2 bases and J 3 bases, leaving 14 bases between the germline ends. The CDR3 contains 15 residues. The V gene's germline CDR1 is SGHRS and CDR2 YFSETQ. CDR3 loop: CASSFTGSLDYGYTF. Written as DNA, the CDR3 is TGCGCCAGCAGCTTTACAGGGTCGTTAGACTATGGCTACACCTTC.

This clone was detected a few times. The sample has other DNA sequences that encode this CDR3 too. This sequence joins TRBV5-6 and TRBJ1-4; a weak D match, TRBD1 (5 bases). The CDR3 totals 17 residues. Germline V gene lookup returns CDR1 SGHDT and CDR2 YYEEEE. V lost 0 bases to trimming and J lost 0 bases, with 12 bases between them. CDR3 nucleotide sequence: TGTGCCAGCAGCTTGGTTGGGGCAGGTGCAACTAATGAAAAACTGTTTTTT. Translation gives CASSLVGAGATNEKLFF.

The J gene is TRBJ2-5, the V gene TRBV12-5; D remains ambiguous. The CDR3 is made up of 16 amino acids. Trimming shortened V by 5 bases and J by 0 bases, and 16 bases separated the two germline ends. Germline CDR1 and CDR2: LGHNT and FRNRAP. The CDR3 nucleotides read TGTGCTAGTGGTCTACCTCGACCAGGTTACCAAGAGACCCAGTACTTC. This translates into CASGLPRPGYQETQYF.

Written as DNA, the CDR3 is TGTGCCAGCAGCCGGAACACAGGGGTCAACAACTATGGCTACACCTTC. This translates into CASSRNTGVNNYGYTF. V usage is TRBV14 and J usage is TRBJ1-2; 7 bases line up with TRBD1. The CDR3 spans 16 residues. V lost 4 bases to trimming and J lost 2 bases; unmatched junction nucleotides: 10. The germline V gene encodes CDR1 SGHDN and CDR2 FVKESK.

This clone was picked up one time. This chain links TRBV4-1 with TRBJ1-2; weak D call: TRBD1 (5 bases). This CDR3 has 17 residues. Looked up from germline, CDR1 is MGHRA and CDR2 is YSYEKL. V was trimmed by 0 bases and J by 4 bases, leaving 18 bases between them. CDR3 sequence: CASSQDPRTPPTYGYTF. In DNA, the CDR3 is TGCGCCAGCAGCCAAGATCCGCGGACACCCCCCACCTATGGCTACACCTTC.

This chain links TRBV7-8 with TRBJ1-1; 8 bases line up with TRBD1. This CDR3 contains 14 residues. The trim removed 0 bases at V and 7 bases at J, leaving 4 bases unmatched. Germline V gives CDR1 SGHVS, CDR2 FQNEAQ. The CDR3 here is CASSLATGENEAFF. The DNA for the CDR3 is TGTGCCAGCAGCTTAGCGACAGGGGAGAATGAAGCTTTCTTT.

This clone was detected a few times. The chain is built from TRBV30 and TRBJ1-2; D ambiguous. The germline V gene encodes CDR1 GTSNPN and CDR2 SVGIG (reference sequence). Deletions cut 2 bases from V and 3 bases from J, with 10 bases between. The CDR3 runs to 13 residues. For the CDR3, the DNA is TGTGCCTGGAGTCTCGACACCGACTATGGCTACACCTTC. Translated, it gives CAWSLDTDYGYTF.

Here the CDR3 reads CASSLGGSEEKLFF. The CDR3 nucleotides are TGCGCCAGCAGCTTGGGAGGGTCCGAGGAAAAACTGTTTTTT. This chain uses TRBV5-1 with TRBJ1-4; D remains ambiguous. Germline V lookup: CDR1 SGHRS, CDR2 YFSETQ. The V end was cut by 0 bases, the J end by 8 bases, with 11 bases between. The CDR3 sequence is 14 residues long.

The genes are TRBV21-1 and TRBJ1-5; the table's D call of TRBD1 was not tested on the DNA. TRBV21-1 is classified as a pseudogene. The CDR3 sequence is 15 residues long. The CDR3 protein is CASSRRDRDNQPQHF. CDR3 sequence (DNA): TGTGCCAGCAGCAGACGGGACAGGGACAATCAGCCCCAGCATTTT.

The V and J genes are TRBV6-5 and TRBJ1-2; D is perhaps TRBD1 (5 bases). Between the trimmed V and J ends, which lost 6 bases and 8 bases, there was a span of 13 bases. Germline V lookup: CDR1 MNHEY, CDR2 SVGAGI. This CDR3 has 12 residues. Here the CDR3 DNA reads TGTGCCAGCAGACCCAGGGCTCGGGGCTACACCTTC. Translated: CASRPRARGYTF.

The chain employs TRBV5-1 and TRBJ2-7; 7 bases align to TRBD1. The CDR3 extends over 14 amino acids. From germline, CDR1 is SGHRS and CDR2 YFSETQ. The V and J ends lost 5 bases and 0 bases, in that order; junction bases with no gene match: 5. The CDR3 loop is CASRQGVSSYEQYF. The CDR3 DNA reads as TGCGCCAGCAGGCAGGGGGTGAGCTCCTACGAGCAGTACTTC.

This clone was counted only a few times. The chain links TRBV19 to TRBJ2-3; TRBD1 aligns across 8 bases. CDR3 size: 14 residues. J was trimmed by 4 bases and V by 6 bases; bases with no gene match: 6. In germline, CDR1 is LNHDA, CDR2 SQIVND (reference sequence). CDR3 protein: CASRARGRADTQYF. CDR3 coding DNA: TGTGCCAGTAGGGCCAGGGGGCGCGCAGATACGCAGTATTTT.

CDR3 sequence reads: CASSRSGTTNYGYTF. CDR3 coding DNA: TGTGCCAGCAGCCGCAGCGGGACGACTAACTATGGCTACACCTTC. The chain joins TRBV6-5 to TRBJ1-2, with TRBD1 as a possible D gene (5 bases). Germline assignment: CDR1 MNHEY and CDR2 SVGAGI. The germline V and J ends were trimmed by 6 bases and 0 bases, with 14 bases remaining between them. This CDR3 region has 15 residues.

The chain employs TRBV7-2 and TRBJ2-7; no definite D call. V was pared by 8 bases and J by 0 bases, with 20 bases between. The CDR3 is made up of 16 amino acids. Germline CDR1 is SGHTA and CDR2 is FQGNSA. This chain's CDR3 is CASVNPSRSSSYEQYF. In DNA, the CDR3 is TGTGCCAGCGTAAACCCATCTCGGTCAAGCTCCTACGAGCAGTACTTC.

The chain recombines TRBV13 with TRBJ2-2; tentatively, D is TRBD1 (5 bases). The CDR3 is 16 amino acids. Trimming shortened V by 5 bases and J by 4 bases, and 17 bases separated the two germline ends. The germline V gene has CDR1 PRHDT and CDR2 FYEKMQ (reference sequence). The CDR3 region has the DNA TGTGCCAGCAGCCGGCCCCCGGACAACCCCACCGGGGAGCTGTTTTTT. It codes for CASSRPPDNPTGELFF.

This sequence joins TRBV6-5 and TRBJ1-1; TRBD1 is a possible D gene (5 bases). Trimming took 9 bases from V and 1 from J, leaving 12 bases between them. The CDR3 loop spans 13 amino acids. Looked up from germline, CDR1 is MNHEY and CDR2 is SVGAGI. DNA of the CDR3: TGTGCCAGTGTCCCAAGGGGGAACACTGAAGCTTTCTTT. Amino acid sequence: CASVPRGNTEAFF.

In regard to this clone: Germline and junction disagree at one end, which may indicate a read error. The chain links TRBV6-1 to TRBJ1-2, with TRBD1 matching 8 bases. CDR3 size: 16 residues. The germline gives CDR1 MNHNS, CDR2 SASEGT. The CDR3 nucleotides read TGTGCCAGCAGGGAAGGACAGGGCTTGGGGGGTGATGGCTACACCTTC. Translating gives CASREGQGLGGDGYTF.

In DNA form, the CDR3 reads TGTGCCAGCAGCCACAGGGGAGGCAATCAGCCCCAGCATTTT. Amino acids: CASSHRGGNQPQHF. V is TRBV27 and J is TRBJ1-5; TRBD1 matches at 7 bases. In germline, CDR1 is MNHEY, CDR2 SMNVEV (reference sequence). This CDR3 region has 14 residues. Trimming took 6 bases from V and 2 from J; bases not matched to a gene: 4.

This sequence joins TRBV5-5 and TRBJ1-6; 8 positions agree with TRBD1. V trimming: 0 bases; J trimming: 6 bases; junction bases outside the gene matches: 5. Germline-derived CDR1 and CDR2 are SGHKS and YYEKEE (reference sequence). CDR3 length: 16 residues. The CDR3 loop is CASSLEGQGSNSPLHF. In nucleotides, the CDR3 is TGTGCCAGCAGCTTGGAAGGACAGGGAAGTAATTCACCCCTCCACTTT.

The chain has TRBV7-9 and TRBJ1-1; weak D call: TRBD1 (5 bases). The V gene lost 0 bases and the J gene lost 1 base, with 12 bases spanning the gap. The CDR3 has 16 amino acids. The germline gives CDR1 SEHNR, CDR2 FQNEAQ (reference sequence). The CDR3 DNA reads TGTGCCAGCAGCTTAGCGCGGGCGGGACCGAACACTGAAGCTTTCTTT. Its protein is CASSLARAGPNTEAFF.

The rearrangement joins TRBV4-2 to TRBJ2-7, with 8 bases identical to TRBD1. Germline CDR1 and CDR2: LGHNA and YNFKEQ. Trimming removed 3 bases from V and 3 bases from J; junction bases left unmatched: 4. The CDR3 extends over 14 amino acids. The CDR3 DNA reads TGTGCCAGCAGCCAGGGACAGGCGAACTACGAGCAGTACTTC. Translating it yields CASSQGQANYEQYF.